The 28 T cell receptor beta chains below were found in one sample sequenced in a study of CD8+ T cells in alopecia areata. Extraction and reverse transcription of RNA yielded cDNA as the sequencing template. TCRdb's copy holds only in-frame clones and misses some; the assay was immunoSEQ multiplex PCR. Found here are 90,000 to 150,000 clones, around 56% of them singletons; the top ten hold roughly 0.5%. Treatment here: oral pan-JAK inhibitor, 5-10 mg twice daily. This specimen consisted of CD4+ T cells sorted from blood, obtained at week 4, from a patient treated with tofacitinib. The origin of the receptors is a human donor with alopecia areata.

This clone was seen more than once but under ten times. The J gene is TRBJ1-4, the V gene TRBV13, with D tentatively TRBD1 (5 bases). This CDR3 is built from 15 residues. V was pared by 5 bases and J by 4 bases, with 14 bases between. CDR1 is PRHDT, CDR2 FYEKMQ, per germline (reference sequence). CDR3 coding DNA: TGTGCCAGCAGCCCTCAACGGGGCCTTAATGAAAAACTGTTTTTT. It codes for CASSPQRGLNEKLFF.

The sample holds a few counts of this clone. This sequence joins TRBV29-1 and TRBJ2-7; D ambiguous. The CDR3 totals 12 residues. CDR1 is SQVTM, CDR2 ANQGSEA, per germline. V lost 6 bases and J 2 bases, leaving 11 bases between the germline ends. The CDR3 bases are TGCAGCGTGGCCGACGGAGCCTACGAGCAGTACTTC. Translated, it gives CSVADGAYEQYF.

This chain uses TRBV30 with TRBJ1-2; D perhaps matches TRBD1 (5 bases). Germline CDR1 reads GTSNPN; CDR2 reads SVGIG (reference sequence). Trimming stripped 2 bases from V and 3 bases from J, with 7 bases between. The CDR3 sequence is 12 residues long. CDR3 in amino acids: CAWSTTDYGYTF. The CDR3 coding sequence is TGTGCCTGGAGTACGACAGACTATGGCTACACCTTC.

The gene calls are TRBV28 and TRBJ1-2, with D possibly matching TRBD1 (5 bases). Trimming removed 6 bases from V and 3 bases from J, with 11 bases in between. The CDR3 is 13 residues long. Germline V gives CDR1 MDHEN, CDR2 SYDVKM. CDR3 residues: CASRPTDYYGYTF. Here the CDR3 DNA reads TGTGCCAGCAGGCCGACAGATTACTATGGCTACACCTTC.

The chain recombines TRBV29-1 with TRBJ1-1; a possible D gene is TRBD1 (5 bases). Looked up from germline, CDR1 is SQVTM and CDR2 is ANQGSEA. This CDR3 spans 13 amino acids. V was trimmed by 7 bases and J by 1 base, leaving 13 bases between them. DNA of the CDR3: TGCAGCGCTGAGGGACTGACGAACACTGAAGCTTTCTTT. Its translation is CSAEGLTNTEAFF.

This clone was seen more than once but under ten times. The chain employs TRBV7-9 and TRBJ2-7; D remains ambiguous. The CDR3 spans 13 residues. Germline V gene lookup returns CDR1 SEHNR and CDR2 FQNEAQ (reference sequence). V lost 1 base to trimming and J lost 3 bases, with 7 bases between them. In DNA form, the CDR3 reads TGTGCCAGCAGCTTAGAGCAGAGCTACGAGCAGTACTTC. It specifies CASSLEQSYEQYF. The full variable domain, completed using reference TRBV7-9 and TRBJ2-7, is DTGVSQNPRHKITKRGQNVTFRCDPISEHNRLYWYRQTLGQGPEFLTYFQNEAQLEKSRLLSDRFSAERPKGSFSTLEIQRTEQGDSAMYLCASSLEQSYEQYFGPGTRLTVT.

The chain combines TRBV30 with TRBJ2-3, with 9 bases that match TRBD2. This CDR3 is 18 amino acids long. V lost 4 bases to trimming and J lost 0 bases; unmatched junction nucleotides: 14. The V gene's germline CDR1 is GTSNPN and CDR2 SVGIG (reference sequence). This CDR3 reads CAWIGYGSSGVSTDTQYF. The CDR3 DNA follows: TGTGCCTGGATAGGTTACGGTTCTAGCGGGGTTAGCACAGATACGCAGTATTTT.

The V call is TRBV27, the J call TRBJ2-7; D is possibly TRBD1 or TRBD2 (5 bases each). Germline V gene lookup returns CDR1 MNHEY and CDR2 SMNVEV (reference sequence). V lost 6 bases to trimming and J lost 3 bases, with 12 bases between them. The CDR3 has 13 amino acids. The DNA of the CDR3 is TGTGCCAGCAGAAGGGACGGCCGCTACGAGCAGTACTTC. Translating gives CASRRDGRYEQYF.

The chain carries TRBV30 and TRBJ2-1; D is uncertain. The germline gives CDR1 GTSNPN, CDR2 SVGIG (reference sequence). The V and J ends lost 5 bases and 2 bases respectively, with 13 bases between them. The CDR3 totals 14 residues. The CDR3 sequence is CAWASRVPYNEQFF. The CDR3 coding sequence is TGTGCCTGGGCATCTAGGGTACCCTACAATGAGCAGTTCTTC.

The chain has TRBV7-2 and TRBJ2-7; D not resolved. Germline lookup yields CDR1 SGHTA and CDR2 FQGNSA. V lost 5 bases and J lost 2, with 13 bases in between. The CDR3 runs 14 residues. CDR3 residues: CASSPRIPPYEQYF. The CDR3 DNA reads as TGTGCCAGCAGCCCCCGGATTCCCCCCTACGAGCAGTACTTC.

This clone occurred many times. V usage is TRBV9 and J usage is TRBJ2-1, with D maybe TRBD2 (6 bases). V lost 0 bases and J 4 bases, leaving 11 bases between the germline ends. The CDR3 runs to 15 residues. CDR1 and CDR2 (germline): SGDLS, YYNGEE. In DNA, the CDR3 is TGTGCCAGCAGCGTAGACGGAGGGAGGTACAATGAGCAGTTCTTC. Translating it yields CASSVDGGRYNEQFF.

The chain recombines TRBV27 with TRBJ2-7; D may correspond to TRBD1 or TRBD2 (7 bases each). This CDR3 comprises 14 residues. Germline V CDR1 and CDR2: MNHEY, SMNVEV (reference sequence). The V end lost 5 bases, the J end lost 2 bases, and 13 bases lay between the germline ends. CDR3: CASSVSGTAYEQYF. DNA of the CDR3: TGTGCCAGCAGTGTGAGCGGGACAGCCTACGAGCAGTACTTC.

This clone has more than one count but fewer than ten. The chain carries TRBV9 and TRBJ1-4; TRBD1 might be the D (5 bases). Germline CDR1 and CDR2: SGDLS and YYNGEE. This CDR3 has 15 residues. Trimming shortened V by 4 bases and J by 6 bases, and 16 bases separated the two germline ends. CDR3: CASSPTGDLYEKLFF. The CDR3 coding sequence is TGTGCCAGCAGCCCGACGGGGGACCTCTATGAAAAACTGTTTTTT.

The chain is built from TRBV29-1 and TRBJ2-1; 7 bases are a match to TRBD1. V lost 7 bases, J lost 7 bases, and 7 bases stayed unmatched. Germline CDR1 is SQVTM and CDR2 is ANQGSEA. The CDR3 loop spans 12 amino acids. CDR3 sequence reads: CSGRQGGNEQFF. The CDR3 DNA reads TGCAGCGGTCGACAGGGCGGGAATGAGCAGTTCTTC.

The chain employs TRBV29-1 and TRBJ1-2, with D uncertain. Germline loops: CDR1 SQVTM, CDR2 ANQGSEA. Trimming took 1 base from V and 6 from J, leaving 12 bases between them. CDR3 size: 13 residues. This chain's CDR3 is CSVEGEGPNGYTF. The CDR3 region has the DNA TGCAGCGTTGAAGGTGAGGGTCCCAATGGCTACACCTTC.

This clone has a handful of counts. This rearrangement joins TRBV30 to TRBJ2-3; no firm D call. The CDR3 covers 16 residues. The germline V and J ends were trimmed by 2 bases and 1 base, with 16 bases remaining between them. Germline-derived CDR1 and CDR2 are GTSNPN and SVGIG (reference sequence). This CDR3 reads CAWSPKEARRTDTQYF. The CDR3, as DNA: TGTGCCTGGAGTCCAAAGGAAGCTAGACGCACAGATACGCAGTATTTT. Full variable domain (rest looked up from reference TRBV30 and TRBJ2-3): SQTIHQWPATLVQPVGSPLSLECTVEGTSNPNLYWYRQAAGRGLQLLFYSVGIGQISSEVPQNLSASRPQDRQFILSSKKLLLSDSGFYLCAWSPKEARRTDTQYFGPGTRLTVL.

The chain links TRBV10-3 to TRBJ2-5; TRBD1 aligns across 9 bases. Germline CDR1 ENHRY, CDR2 SYGVKD. This CDR3 is 13 amino acids long. Trimming cost V 7 bases and J 5 bases; bases outside gene matches: 5. The CDR3 loop reads CAINRQGGETQYF. CDR3 in DNA: TGTGCCATCAACAGACAGGGGGGGGAGACCCAGTACTTC.

The V gene is TRBV6-6, the J gene TRBJ2-3; D perhaps matches TRBD1 (6 bases). The CDR3 spans 16 residues. The V and J ends lost 5 bases and 4 bases respectively, with 19 bases between them. Germline V gene data show CDR1 as MNHNY and CDR2 as SVGAGI (reference sequence). CDR3 in amino acids: CASSQGGWVGADTQYF. The CDR3 DNA reads as TGTGCCAGCAGTCAAGGGGGTTGGGTTGGGGCAGATACGCAGTATTTT.

This clone was picked up a small number of times. This chain links TRBV29-1 with TRBJ1-1, with D unresolved. Trimming pared 4 bases from V and 0 bases from J, leaving 12 bases between. CDR3 length: 14 amino acids. CDR1 SQVTM and CDR2 ANQGSEA come from the germline V gene. The CDR3: CSVGRYDMNTEAFF. The CDR3 nucleotides are TGCAGCGTTGGCCGCTATGACATGAACACTGAAGCTTTCTTT. Combining the CDR3 with reference TRBV29-1 and TRBJ1-1 gives the whole variable domain SAVISQKPSRDICQRGTSLTIQCQVDSQVTMMFWYRQQPGQSLTLIATANQGSEATYESGFVIDKFPISRPNLTFSTLTVSNMSPEDSSIYLCSVGRYDMNTEAFFGQGTRLTVV.

In DNA, the CDR3 is TGCGCCAGCAGCTTGGTTAACGGCGAATACAATGAGCAGTTCTTC. Translating it yields CASSLVNGEYNEQFF. J is TRBJ2-1 and V is TRBV5-1; no clear D gene. Between the trimmed V and J ends, which lost 0 bases and 4 bases, there was a span of 11 bases. CDR1 and CDR2 (germline): SGHRS, YFSETQ. The CDR3 runs to 15 residues.

A few counts support this clone. V gene TRBV29-1 combines with J gene TRBJ1-5; D gene ambiguous. CDR1 SQVTM and CDR2 ANQGSEA come from the germline V gene. CDR3 length: 13 amino acids. Deletions cut 1 base from V and 2 bases from J, with 6 bases between. CDR3 region: CSVEVAGNQPQHF. CDR3 nucleotides: TGCAGCGTTGAAGTTGCGGGCAATCAGCCCCAGCATTTT.

This clone was seen more than once but under ten times. This chain uses TRBV7-8 with TRBJ2-7; D is undetermined. With 5 bases removed from V and 0 bases from J, the gap between germline ends came to 8 bases. CDR1 is SGHVS and CDR2 is FQNEAQ in the germline V gene. The CDR3 has 13 residues. CDR3 region: CASSTGPSYEQYF. The CDR3 nucleotides read TGTGCCAGCAGCACCGGGCCCTCCTACGAGCAGTACTTC.

The J gene is TRBJ1-5, the V gene TRBV25-1; 7 nucleotides line up with TRBD1. CDR3 size: 15 residues. Per germline, CDR1 MGHDK and CDR2 SYGVNS. V dropped 1 base and J dropped 3; count of bases not matched to a gene: 3. CDR3 DNA: TGTGCCAGCAGTGAATTACAGGGGTTCAATCAGCCCCAGCATTTT. Translating gives CASSELQGFNQPQHF.

This sequence joins TRBV19 and TRBJ2-3, with TRBD2 matching over 14 bases. The V gene's germline CDR1 is LNHDA and CDR2 SQIVND (reference sequence). The CDR3 covers 14 residues. The ends lost 5 bases at V and 9 bases at J; junction bases unmatched: 4. The CDR3 reads CASSPGLAGGTQYF. CDR3 coding DNA: TGTGCCAGTAGTCCAGGACTAGCGGGAGGAACGCAGTATTTT.

The chain combines TRBV6-6 with TRBJ2-2, with D possibly TRBD1 on 6 matching bases. The CDR3 has 12 residues. CDR1 and CDR2 (germline): MNHNY, SVGAGI (reference sequence). Between the trimmed V and J ends, which lost 5 bases and 9 bases, there was a span of 10 bases. The CDR3 reads CASSTQGRELFF. The CDR3 DNA is TGTGCCAGCAGTACCCAGGGGCGGGAGCTGTTTTTT.

This clone was found a few times. The chain is built from TRBV6-1 and TRBJ2-2; D call uncertain. The CDR3 runs 14 residues. V lost 6 bases and J lost 0, with 8 bases in between. CDR1 is MNHNS and CDR2 is SASEGT in the germline V gene. The CDR3 protein is CASSLATNTGELFF. CDR3 DNA: TGTGCCAGCAGCCTCGCCACGAACACCGGGGAGCTGTTTTTT.

J is TRBJ2-2 and V is TRBV27; D uncertain. Germline-derived CDR1 and CDR2 are MNHEY and SMNVEV (reference sequence). The CDR3 length is 13 residues. V was pared by 5 bases and J by 5 bases, with 9 bases between. CDR3 in amino acids: CASSPRRTGELFF. The CDR3 nucleotides read TGTGCCAGCAGTCCTCGGCGGACCGGGGAGCTGTTTTTT.

The chain carries TRBV7-2 and TRBJ1-1; possibly TRBD1 for D (6 bases). The CDR3 sequence is 16 residues long. The V end was cut by 5 bases, the J end by 3 bases, with 19 bases between. Germline CDR1 SGHTA, CDR2 FQGNSA. The CDR3 DNA sequence: TGTGCCAGCAGCCCCGAACTCGGAGGGGGGGACACTGAAGCTTTCTTT. Residues: CASSPELGGGDTEAFF.